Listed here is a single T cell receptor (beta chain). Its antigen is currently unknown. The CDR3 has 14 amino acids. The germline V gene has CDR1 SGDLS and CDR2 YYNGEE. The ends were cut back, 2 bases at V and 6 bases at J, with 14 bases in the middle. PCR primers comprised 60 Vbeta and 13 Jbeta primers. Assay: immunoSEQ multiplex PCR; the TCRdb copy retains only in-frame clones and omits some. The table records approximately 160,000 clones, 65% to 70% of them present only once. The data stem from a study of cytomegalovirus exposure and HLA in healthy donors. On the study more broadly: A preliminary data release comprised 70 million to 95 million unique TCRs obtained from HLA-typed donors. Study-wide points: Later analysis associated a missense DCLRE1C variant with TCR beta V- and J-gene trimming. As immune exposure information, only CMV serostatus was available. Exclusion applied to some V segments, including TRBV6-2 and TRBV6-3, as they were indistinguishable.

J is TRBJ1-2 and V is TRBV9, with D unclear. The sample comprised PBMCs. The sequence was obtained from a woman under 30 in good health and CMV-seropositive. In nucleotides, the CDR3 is TGTGCCAGCAGCGTCGGCGAGGGCTCCAATGGCTACACCTTC. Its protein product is CASSVGEGSNGYTF.